The present T cell receptor beta chain was sequenced within a study of cytomegalovirus exposure and HLA in healthy donors. Germline CDR1 is SGHNT and CDR2 is YYREEE (reference sequence). With V trimmed by 4 bases and J by 3 bases, 3 bases remained unmatched. CDR3 size: 13 residues. The primer mix had 60 Vbeta and 13 Jbeta primers. Measured with immunoSEQ multiplex PCR; TCRdb has only the in-frame clones, and not every one. The table has approximately 160,000 clones, more than 65% seen once. Notes on the study in general: The likely explanation for a cluster of highly shared sequence variants was sequencing artifact.

On this clone: Its antigen is as yet unknown.

Source material: PBMCs. The sequence was collected from a young man in good health and CMV-seropositive. The chain carries TRBV5-4 and TRBJ2-5, with 7 bases identical to TRBD1. CDR3 sequence reads: CASSPGTEETQYF. In DNA, the CDR3 is TGTGCCAGCAGCCCCGGGACAGAAGAGACCCAGTACTTC.